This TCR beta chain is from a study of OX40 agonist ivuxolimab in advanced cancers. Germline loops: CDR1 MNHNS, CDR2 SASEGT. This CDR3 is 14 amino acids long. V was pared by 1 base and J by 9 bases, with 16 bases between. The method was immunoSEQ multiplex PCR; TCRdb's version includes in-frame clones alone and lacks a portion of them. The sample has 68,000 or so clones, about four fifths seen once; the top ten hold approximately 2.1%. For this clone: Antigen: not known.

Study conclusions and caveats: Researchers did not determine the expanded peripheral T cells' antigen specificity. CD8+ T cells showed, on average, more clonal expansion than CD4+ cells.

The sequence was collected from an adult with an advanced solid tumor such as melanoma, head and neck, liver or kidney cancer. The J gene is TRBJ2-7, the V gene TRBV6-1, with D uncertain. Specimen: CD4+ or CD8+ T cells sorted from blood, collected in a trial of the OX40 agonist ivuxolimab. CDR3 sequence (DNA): TGTGCCAGCAGTGAAGTCCGTGACACATGGGCGCAGTACTTC. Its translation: CASSEVRDTWAQYF.